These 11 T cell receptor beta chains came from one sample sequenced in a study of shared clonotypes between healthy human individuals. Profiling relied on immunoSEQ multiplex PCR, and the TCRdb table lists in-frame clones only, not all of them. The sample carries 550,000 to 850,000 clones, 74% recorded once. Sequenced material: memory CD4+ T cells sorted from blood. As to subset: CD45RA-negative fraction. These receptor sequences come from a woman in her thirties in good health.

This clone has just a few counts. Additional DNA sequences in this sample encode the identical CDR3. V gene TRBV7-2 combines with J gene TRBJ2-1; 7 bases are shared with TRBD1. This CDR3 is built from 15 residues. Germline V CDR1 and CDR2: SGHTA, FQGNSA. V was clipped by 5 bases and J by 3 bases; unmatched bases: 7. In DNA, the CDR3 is TGTGCCAGCAGCCTGGGACAGAGGCTCTACAATGAGCAGTTCTTC. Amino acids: CASSLGQRLYNEQFF.

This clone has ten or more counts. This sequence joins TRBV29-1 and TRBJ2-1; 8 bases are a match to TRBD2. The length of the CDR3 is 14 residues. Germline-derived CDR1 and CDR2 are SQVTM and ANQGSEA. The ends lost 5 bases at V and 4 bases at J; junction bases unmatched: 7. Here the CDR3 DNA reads TGCAGCGTTTTGGGTAGCGGGATGTACAATGAGCAGTTCTTC. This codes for CSVLGSGMYNEQFF.

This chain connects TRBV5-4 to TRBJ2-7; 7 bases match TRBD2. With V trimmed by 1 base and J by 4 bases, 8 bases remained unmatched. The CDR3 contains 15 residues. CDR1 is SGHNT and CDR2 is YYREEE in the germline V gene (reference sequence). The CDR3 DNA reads TGTGCCAGCAGCTTGCAGGCGGGAGAGGGGTACGAGCAGTACTTC. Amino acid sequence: CASSLQAGEGYEQYF.

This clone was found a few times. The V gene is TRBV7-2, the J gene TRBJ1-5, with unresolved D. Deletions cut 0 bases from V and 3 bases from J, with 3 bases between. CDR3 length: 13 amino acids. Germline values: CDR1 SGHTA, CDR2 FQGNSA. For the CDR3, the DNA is TGTGCCAGCAGCTTAGCGGCCAATCAGCCCCAGCATTTT. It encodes CASSLAANQPQHF. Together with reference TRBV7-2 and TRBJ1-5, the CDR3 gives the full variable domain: GAGVSQSPSNKVTEKGKDVELRCDPISGHTALYWYRQSLGQGLEFLIYFQGNSAPDKSGLPSDRFSAERTGGSVSTLTIQRTQQEDSAVYLCASSLAANQPQHFGDGTRLSIL.

CDR3 residues: CASRGQPTGELFF. CDR3 nucleotide sequence: TGTGCCAGCAGGGGACAGCCAACCGGGGAGCTGTTTTTT. The rearrangement joins TRBV2 to TRBJ2-2; the match to TRBD1 covers 7 bases. This CDR3 has 13 residues. Germline trimming cut 6 bases from V and 5 bases from J; bases unmatched to any gene: 3. The germline gives CDR1 SNHLY, CDR2 FYNNEI.

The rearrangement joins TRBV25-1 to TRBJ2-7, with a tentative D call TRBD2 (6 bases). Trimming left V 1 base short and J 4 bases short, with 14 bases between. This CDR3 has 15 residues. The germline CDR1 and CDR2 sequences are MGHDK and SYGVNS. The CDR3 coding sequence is TGTGCCAGCAGTGAATGGGGAGGACCAAGTTACGAGCAGTACTTC. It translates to CASSEWGGPSYEQYF.

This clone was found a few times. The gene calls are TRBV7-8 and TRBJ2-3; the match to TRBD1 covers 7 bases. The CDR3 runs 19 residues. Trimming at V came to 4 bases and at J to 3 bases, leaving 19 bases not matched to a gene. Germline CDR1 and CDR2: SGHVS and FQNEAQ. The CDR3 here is CASSYRDSIPLYGTDTQYF. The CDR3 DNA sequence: TGTGCCAGCAGCTACCGGGACAGCATACCCTTGTACGGGACAGATACGCAGTATTTT.

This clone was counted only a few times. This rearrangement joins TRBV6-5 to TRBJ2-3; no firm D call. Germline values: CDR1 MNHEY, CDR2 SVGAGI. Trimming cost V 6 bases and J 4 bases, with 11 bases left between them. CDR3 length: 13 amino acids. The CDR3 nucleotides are TGTGCCAGCAGCCTACTGGCGCCAGATACGCAGTATTTT. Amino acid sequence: CASSLLAPDTQYF.

CDR3 residues: CASSILGGQGVNQPQHF. The CDR3 nucleotides are TGTGCCAGTAGTATTTTGGGCGGACAGGGTGTGAATCAGCCCCAGCATTTT. The gene calls are TRBV19 and TRBJ1-5; 8 positions agree with TRBD1. The V segment lost 3 bases and the J segment 4 bases; nucleotides outside the gene matches: 11. CDR3 length: 17 amino acids. The germline V gene encodes CDR1 LNHDA and CDR2 SQIVND (reference sequence).

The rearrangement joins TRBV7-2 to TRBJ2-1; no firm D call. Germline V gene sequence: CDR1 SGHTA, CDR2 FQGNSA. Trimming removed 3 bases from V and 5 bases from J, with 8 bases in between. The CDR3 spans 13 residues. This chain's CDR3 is CASSLSFHNEQFF. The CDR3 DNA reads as TGTGCCAGCAGCTTGTCCTTTCACAATGAGCAGTTCTTC.

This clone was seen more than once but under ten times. CDR3 in amino acids: CASSRGGRADTEAFF. The CDR3, as DNA: TGTGCCAGCAGCCGAGGGGGCAGGGCGGACACTGAAGCTTTCTTT. This sequence joins TRBV7-9 and TRBJ1-1, with TRBD1 matching 7 bases. Trimming at V came to 5 bases and at J to 3 bases, leaving 9 bases not matched to a gene. Germline V lookup: CDR1 SEHNR, CDR2 FQNEAQ (reference sequence). This CDR3 is 15 amino acids long.